The 23 T cell receptor beta chains listed next were all sequenced from one sample in a study of cytomegalovirus exposure and HLA in healthy donors. Measured with immunoSEQ multiplex PCR; TCRdb has only the in-frame clones, and not every one. The data show about 56,000 clones, around 90% seen once. The specimen sequenced was PBMCs. These receptors were obtained from a young man in good health and CMV-seronegative.

This chain uses TRBV29-1 with TRBJ2-1; the D gene is possibly TRBD1 (5 bases). In germline, CDR1 is SQVTM, CDR2 ANQGSEA. V lost 3 bases and J lost 6, with 9 bases in between. The CDR3 spans 12 residues. The CDR3 DNA reads TGCAGCGTTGAGTTAGGGGTCAATGAGCAGTTCTTC. It specifies CSVELGVNEQFF.

The chain combines TRBV28 with TRBJ2-7, with TRBD1 identical over 7 bases. CDR1 and CDR2 from the germline V gene are MDHEN and SYDVKM. J was trimmed by 2 bases and V by 6 bases; bases with no gene match: 10. This CDR3 region has 15 residues. The CDR3 nucleotides read TGTGCCAGCAGAGAGACAGGGATTATCCCCTACGAGCAGTACTTC. As protein: CASRETGIIPYEQYF. Supplemented by reference TRBV28 and TRBJ2-7, the full variable domain reads DVKVTQSSRYLVKRTGEKVFLECVQDMDHENMFWYRQDPGLGLRLIYFSYDVKMKEKGDIPEGYSVSREKKERFSLILESASTNQTSMYLCASRETGIIPYEQYFGPGTRLTVT.

The chain joins TRBV29-1 to TRBJ2-2; D remains ambiguous. Germline CDR1 and CDR2: SQVTM and ANQGSEA. Trimming left V 4 bases short and J 1 base short, with 10 bases between. CDR3 length equals 14 residues. The CDR3 nucleotides are TGCAGCGTTGTCGTTGTAAAGAACACCGGGGAGCTGTTTTTT. This encodes CSVVVVKNTGELFF.

The J gene is TRBJ2-1, the V gene TRBV15; 9 nucleotides align to TRBD2. Germline lookup yields CDR1 LNHNV and CDR2 YYDKDF (reference sequence). This CDR3 contains 15 residues. J gave up 9 bases and V 5 bases, and 11 bases lay outside the gene matches. The CDR3 region has the DNA TGTGCCACCAGCGGCGACCTAGCGGGACTCGGTGAGCAGTTCTTC. Amino acids: CATSGDLAGLGEQFF.

The V and J genes are TRBV28 and TRBJ1-2; D uncertain. Germline lookup yields CDR1 MDHEN and CDR2 SYDVKM. The CDR3 runs 14 residues. V lost 4 bases and J 8 bases, leaving 17 bases between the germline ends. Here the CDR3 DNA reads TGTGCCAGCAGTTCCTCGGATTCAGGAGGAGGCTACACCTTC. Translated: CASSSSDSGGGYTF.

The sample holds one count of this clone. The rearrangement uses TRBV15 and TRBJ2-2; weak D call: TRBD2 (6 bases). This CDR3 spans 15 amino acids. Germline V gene lookup returns CDR1 LNHNV and CDR2 YYDKDF (reference sequence). Trimming stripped 0 bases from V and 7 bases from J, with 12 bases between. CDR3 residues: CATSRDLAGNGELFF. The CDR3 bases are TGTGCCACCAGCAGAGATCTGGCGGGAAACGGGGAGCTGTTTTTT.

The V and J genes are TRBV27 and TRBJ2-1, with a possible D match to TRBD1 (6 bases). Germline V CDR1 and CDR2: MNHEY, SMNVEV (reference sequence). The CDR3 extends over 14 amino acids. The V end lost 5 bases, the J end lost 7 bases, and 15 bases lay between the germline ends. This chain's CDR3 is CASSPDRKRNEQFF. CDR3 nucleotides: TGTGCCAGCAGTCCCGACAGGAAAAGGAATGAGCAGTTCTTC.

The chain links TRBV4-1 to TRBJ1-3, with TRBD1 matching 8 bases. The CDR3 runs 13 residues. V trimming: 3 bases; J trimming: 7 bases; junction bases outside the gene matches: 2. The germline V gene has CDR1 MGHRA and CDR2 YSYEKL. The DNA of the CDR3 is TGCGCCAGCAGCCACTCAGGGGGCAACACCATATATTTT. Amino acid sequence: CASSHSGGNTIYF.

V is TRBV27 and J is TRBJ2-1; TRBD2 is a possible D gene (6 bases). V was clipped by 7 bases and J by 4 bases, with 20 bases between them. The CDR3 runs 16 residues. Germline CDR1 MNHEY, CDR2 SMNVEV (reference sequence). The CDR3 DNA is TGTGCCAGCAAACCTAATCCGGGACTGGCATACAATGAGCAGTTCTTC. Translation gives CASKPNPGLAYNEQFF.

V gene TRBV12-5 combines with J gene TRBJ2-1; no clear D gene. Germline V CDR1 and CDR2: LGHNT, FRNRAP. This CDR3 is 12 amino acids long. V was cut by 0 bases and J by 8 bases, with 5 bases left in between. The CDR3 bases are TGTGCTAGTGGTTTGGTTATCTATGAGCAGTTCTTC. It codes for CASGLVIYEQFF.

This rearrangement joins TRBV5-4 to TRBJ2-7, with TRBD2 matching 10 bases. J gave up 7 bases and V 5 bases, and 12 bases lay outside the gene matches. The germline V gene has CDR1 SGHNT and CDR2 YYREEE (reference sequence). The CDR3 is 15 amino acids. CDR3 bases: TGTGCCAGCAGTCGGCTAGCGGGAGAGGATCGGGAGCAGTACTTC. Encoded protein: CASSRLAGEDREQYF.

V usage is TRBV30 and J usage is TRBJ1-3; D gene unclear. The CDR3 extends over 17 amino acids. Germline V CDR1 and CDR2: GTSNPN, SVGIG (reference sequence). The V gene lost 5 bases and the J gene lost 0 bases, with 20 bases spanning the gap. CDR3 region: CAWSRGGRPSSGNTIYF. The CDR3 DNA reads as TGTGCCTGGTCCCGCGGAGGACGTCCCAGCTCTGGAAACACCATATATTTT.

The rearrangement links TRBV6-1 to TRBJ1-4; D is perhaps TRBD1 (5 bases). The V gene lost 3 bases and the J gene lost 2 bases, with 7 bases spanning the gap. CDR3 size: 14 residues. Germline values: CDR1 MNHNS, CDR2 SASEGT. DNA of the CDR3: TGTGCCAGCAGTGACCGGGGGACTAATGAAAAACTGTTTTTT. As protein: CASSDRGTNEKLFF.

The chain couples TRBV7-9 to TRBJ2-7; 7 bases are a match to TRBD1. With 5 bases clipped from V and 6 bases from J, the junction kept 13 bases outside the gene matches. This CDR3 is built from 15 residues. Germline V CDR1 and CDR2: SEHNR, FQNEAQ (reference sequence). The CDR3 spells CASSTPNPTGLEQYF. The CDR3 region has the DNA TGTGCCAGCAGCACCCCGAACCCGACAGGGCTCGAGCAGTACTTC.

This chain uses TRBV7-2 with TRBJ1-5; perhaps TRBD1 as D (6 bases). This CDR3 has 14 residues. V was shortened by 5 bases and J by 13 bases, with 21 bases between the two germline ends. Germline V gene lookup returns CDR1 SGHTA and CDR2 FQGNSA. CDR3 amino acids: CASSPFGAAGEQHF. The CDR3 region has the DNA TGTGCCAGCAGCCCCTTTGGGGCCGCAGGGGAACAGCATTTT. Looking up the rest from reference TRBV7-2 and TRBJ1-5 gives the full variable domain: GAGVSQSPSNKVTEKGKDVELRCDPISGHTALYWYRQSLGQGLEFLIYFQGNSAPDKSGLPSDRFSAERTGGSVSTLTIQRTQQEDSAVYLCASSPFGAAGEQHFGDGTRLSIL.

V gene TRBV6-5 combines with J gene TRBJ2-7; TRBD2 matches at 9 bases. The CDR3 totals 13 residues. The germline gives CDR1 MNHEY, CDR2 SVGAGI. Unmatched junction bases numbered 8, after V lost 8 bases and J lost 6 bases. The CDR3 here is CASGDSGSREQYF. The CDR3 DNA sequence: TGTGCCAGCGGAGATAGCGGGAGCCGCGAGCAGTACTTC.

This sequence joins TRBV21-1 and TRBJ1-2; whether TRBD1, the table's D call, matches the DNA was not checked. TRBV21-1 is a pseudogene locus. This CDR3 is 18 amino acids long. CDR3 region: CASSKAGAGAHWGDGYTF. CDR3 bases: TGTGCCAGCAGCAAAGCAGGGGCAGGGGCGCATTGGGGCGATGGCTACACCTTC.

V and J are TRBV15 and TRBJ2-5; possible D gene TRBD1, 6 bases. The CDR3 is made up of 14 amino acids. V lost 2 bases to trimming and J lost 4 bases, with 11 bases between them. CDR1 LNHNV and CDR2 YYDKDF come from the germline V gene (reference sequence). In nucleotides, the CDR3 is TGTGCCACCAGCAGACCGGACAGTGGAGAGACCCAGTACTTC. Protein sequence: CATSRPDSGETQYF.

This rearrangement joins TRBV6-5 to TRBJ2-1; D remains unclear. The CDR3 has 11 amino acids. The V gene's germline CDR1 is MNHEY and CDR2 SVGAGI. Between the trimmed V and J ends, which lost 3 bases and 15 bases, there was a span of 12 bases. The CDR3 reads CASSYGARWFF. As DNA, the CDR3 is TGTGCCAGCAGTTATGGAGCACGATGGTTCTTC.

V and J are TRBV11-3 and TRBJ2-1, with D maybe TRBD1 (5 bases). The germline V gene encodes CDR1 SGHNT and CDR2 YENEEA. The CDR3 spans 15 residues. V lost 0 bases and J 5 bases, leaving 11 bases between the germline ends. DNA for the CDR3: TGTGCCAGCAGCTTAGATGGTACAGGTGACAATGAGCAGTTCTTC. Protein sequence: CASSLDGTGDNEQFF.

This chain joins TRBV6-5 and TRBJ2-1; D gene ambiguous. This CDR3 has 12 amino acids. CDR1 is MNHEY, CDR2 SVGAGI, per germline. V was shortened by 5 bases and J by 0 bases, with 2 bases between the two germline ends. DNA of the CDR3: TGTGCCAGCAGTCGCTCCTACAATGAGCAGTTCTTC. Its translation is CASSRSYNEQFF.

This chain joins TRBV5-4 and TRBJ2-6; TRBD1 agrees at 9 bases. In germline, CDR1 is SGHNT, CDR2 YYREEE (reference sequence). The CDR3 has 17 amino acids. Unmatched junction bases numbered 7, after V lost 4 bases and J lost 2 bases. CDR3 amino acids: CASSRQGVSAGANVLTF. The DNA of the CDR3 is TGTGCCAGCAGCCGACAGGGGGTGAGTGCTGGGGCCAACGTCCTGACTTTC.

The rearrangement links TRBV28 to TRBJ2-3; D ambiguous. The V gene lost 8 bases and the J gene lost 0 bases, with 9 bases spanning the gap. Germline CDR1 reads MDHEN; CDR2 reads SYDVKM. The CDR3 spans 13 residues. CDR3 loop: CASASTSTDTQYF. The CDR3 coding sequence is TGTGCCAGCGCGTCAACTAGCACAGATACGCAGTATTTT.